This T cell receptor beta chain was sequenced in a study of blood T cell repertoires in COVID-19 (dated by TCRdb to about 2020). Study-level background: Collaborator samples came from the United States, Italy and Spain and covered acute and convalescent phases of COVID-19. The prospective study material was composed of cDNA or gDNA derived from T cells, B-cell-depleted T cells, or PBMCs. A freely available public database, intended as a resource for researchers studying the immune response to SARS-CoV-2, is where the repertoires were released. The samples were drawn from the first 160 participants of the ongoing ImmuneRACE study and from roughly 1,300 subjects provided by 6 global collaborators. Where available, HLA class I and class II types were taken from metadata supplied by the sample provider and were not determined by assay-based typing. Subjects who had been exposed to COVID-19, were actively infected with it, or had recovered from it provided the deeply sampled blood TCRbeta repertoires that made up the dataset. A de-identified subject ID, COVID-19 status, age in years and sex were almost always included in the sample metadata.

TCRbeta CDR3 regions were amplified from genomic DNA by means of the immunoSEQ Assay, a bias-controlled multiplex PCR. In the paper's pipeline: The number of nucleated cells in each sample was estimated by amplification of reference gene primers within the assay. To quantify the absolute abundance of each unique TCRbeta CDR3 rearrangement, sequence reads were collapsed and filtered. For each sample, productive Simpson clonality was calculated as the square root of Simpson's diversity index across productive rearrangements. TCRdb stores this immuneACCESS table with in-frame sequences only. Part of the clones is absent; in the studies checked, under half of the shortfall reflects unresolved V genes, and no reason is known for the rest. The DNA gave D and trimming, while V, J and clone size come from that table. The sample yields some 220,000 clones; approximately 80% were counted once. In total, the top ten clones hold about 13% of the sample.

Each collaborating institution followed its own protocols to collect whole blood in K2EDTA tubes. For TCRbeta analysis, collaborators shipped samples as frozen whole blood, isolated PBMCs, or DNA extracted from either of those sample types. Concerning this clone itself: Its binding antigen is unknown. One base away there is no much larger clone; base qualities are not given.

Overall study outcomes, separate from this receptor: The amount of clinical and demographic metadata varied by source and participant and was provided uncurated.

This receptor was obtained from a human donor in a cohort sampled during active COVID-19. The sequenced sample was peripheral blood.

The DNA reads TGTGCCTGGAGGACAGGGGGGACCTACGAGCAGTACTTC. This gives the protein CAWRTGGTYEQYF. The sequence links TRBV30 to TRBJ2-7; 9 middle bases align to TRBD1. The junction shows trimming of 3 bases on V and 2 bases on J, and the gene matches do not reach 2 bases of it. As encoded in the germline V gene (reference sequence), CDR1 is GTSNPN while CDR2 is SVGIG. From cysteine to phenylalanine, the CDR3 is 13 amino acids long. Only CDR3 DNA is held: 39 bases, read in frame from base 1.